The entry that follows covers one TCR beta chain sequence. Antigen: not known. Individuals who donated were healthy Caucasians from Russia aged about 6 to 90. This sample was taken from a study of blood T cells in healthy people across ages. Study-wide results and caveats: A roughly linear fall in TCR beta diversity per million T cells was seen with increasing age.

A second PCR, run for about 7 to 11 cycles, used a sample-barcoded 5' primer plus a J-beta primer mix. Each CDR3 protein is one row after TCRdb ran MiXCR on the 5' RACE reads. The sample has some 800,000 distinct CDR3 sequences, more than 20% seen once. Germline V gene lookup returns CDR1 DFQATT and CDR2 SNEGSKA (reference sequence). With V trimmed by 3 bases and J by 3 bases, 2 bases remained unmatched. The CDR3 runs to 13 residues. These data are also associated with another study on T cells of mothers and their children.

The chain has TRBV20-1 and TRBJ1-2; 9 positions match TRBD1. This sequence originates from a boy aged 10-17 years in good health. The sequencing sample was made of blood. The CDR3 sequence is CSASGDRDYGYTF. The CDR3 DNA follows: TGCAGTGCTAGTGGGGACAGGGACTATGGCTACACCTTC.